The entry that follows covers one T cell receptor beta chain sequence. Its antigen is still unknown. Constant-segment primers were used for 5'RACE, and the resulting TCR alpha and TCR beta cDNA libraries carried sample barcodes and UMIs. Each CDR3 protein is one row after TCRdb ran MiXCR on the 5' RACE reads. The repertoire holds 300,000 to 400,000 distinct CDR3 sequences, with about 21% as singletons. This sample is part of a study of T-cell memory formation after mild COVID-19. General study results and limits: The pre-infection memory compartment contained some responding clones, suggesting cross-reactive memory joined.

This CDR3 contains 17 residues. Germline CDR1 is SGHRS and CDR2 is YFSETQ. J gave up 6 bases and V 2 bases, and 7 bases lay outside the gene matches. Sequenced material: PBMCs or a T cell subset sorted from them (not recorded which). The origin of this receptor is an adult woman who had mild COVID-19 (a few samples of this study predate the infection). Cell type and time point are not known. The gene calls are TRBV5-1 and TRBJ2-1, with TRBD2 identical over 14 bases. The CDR3 DNA reads as TGCGCCAGCAGCTTCCTAATGACTAGCGGGAGGGTCAATGAGCAGTTCTTC. Amino acids: CASSFLMTSGRVNEQFF.